This T cell receptor (beta chain) appears in the sequencing data of a study of T cell changes during pregnancy in multiple sclerosis (dated by TCRdb to the late 2010s). For the wider study: The study examined how the T cell repertoire changed over the course of pregnancy in women with multiple sclerosis.

Concerning this clone: Its antigen remains unidentified. Base quality data are lacking; no much larger clone is found one base away.

The germline V gene (reference sequence) specifies SGHKS as CDR1 and YYEKEE as CDR2. Inclusive of the bounding cysteine and phenylalanine, the CDR3 is 14 residues long. Of all the DNA, just the CDR3 is kept, 42 bases in frame from base 1. Between the V and J ends, shortened by 2 bases and 4 bases respectively, the junction contains 12 bases. To prepare the library, the immunoSEQ multiplex PCR assay was applied. This immuneACCESS table, as held by TCRdb, lists in-frame sequences with V and J called but not all clones. Of the missing ones, under half trace to an unresolved V gene in checked studies; the others have no known cause. The sample table records about 40,000 clones; 90% to 95% of these occur just once. The ten largest clones add up to 0.7% to 0.95% of the sample.

The specimen comprised CD4+ T cells from peripheral blood mononuclear cells, sampled before pregnancy. In this chain, TRBV5-5 is recombined with TRBJ1-1; the D gene remains uncertain. The TCR originated in a female donor with multiple sclerosis, enrolled in a pregnancy study. DNA sequence: TGTGCCAGCAGCTTCGAAATCCCAGGCACTGAAGCTTTCTTT. This encodes CASSFEIPGTEAFF.